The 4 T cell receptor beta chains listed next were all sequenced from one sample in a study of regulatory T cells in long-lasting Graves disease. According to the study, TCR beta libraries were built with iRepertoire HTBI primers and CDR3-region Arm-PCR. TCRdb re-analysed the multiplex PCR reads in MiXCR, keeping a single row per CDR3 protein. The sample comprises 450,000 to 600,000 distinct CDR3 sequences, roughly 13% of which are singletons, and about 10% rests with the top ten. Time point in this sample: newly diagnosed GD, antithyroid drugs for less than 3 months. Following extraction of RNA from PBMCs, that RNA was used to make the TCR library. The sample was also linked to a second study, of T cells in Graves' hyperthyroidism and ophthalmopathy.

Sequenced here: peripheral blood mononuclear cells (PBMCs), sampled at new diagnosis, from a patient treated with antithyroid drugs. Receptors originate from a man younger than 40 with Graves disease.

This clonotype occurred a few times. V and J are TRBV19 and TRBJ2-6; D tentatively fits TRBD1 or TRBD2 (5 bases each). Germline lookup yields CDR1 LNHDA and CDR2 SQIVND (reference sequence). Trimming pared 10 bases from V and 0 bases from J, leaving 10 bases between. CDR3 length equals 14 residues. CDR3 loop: CATGTPSGANVLTF. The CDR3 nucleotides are TGTGCCACGGGGACCCCCTCTGGGGCCAACGTCCTGACTTTC.

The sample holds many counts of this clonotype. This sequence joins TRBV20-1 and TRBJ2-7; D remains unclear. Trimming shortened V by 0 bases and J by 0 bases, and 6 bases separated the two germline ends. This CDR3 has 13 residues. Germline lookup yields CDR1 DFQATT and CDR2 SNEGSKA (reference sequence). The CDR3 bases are TGCAGTGCTAGAGAAAGGAGCTCCTACGAGCAGTACTTC. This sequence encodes CSARERSSYEQYF.

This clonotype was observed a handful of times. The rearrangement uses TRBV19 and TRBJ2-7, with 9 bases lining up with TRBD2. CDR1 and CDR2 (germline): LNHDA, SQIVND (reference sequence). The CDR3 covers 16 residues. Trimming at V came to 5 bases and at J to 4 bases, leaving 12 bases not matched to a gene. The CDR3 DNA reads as TGTGCCAGTAGTCCCTCCAGGTTGCGGGAGGGATACGAGCAGTACTTC. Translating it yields CASSPSRLREGYEQYF. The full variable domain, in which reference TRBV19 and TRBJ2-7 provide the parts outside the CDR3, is DGGITQSPKYLFRKEGQNVTLSCEQNLNHDAMYWYRQDPGQGLRLIYYSQIVNDFQKGDIAEGYSVSREKKESFPLTVTSAQKNPTAFYLCASSPSRLREGYEQYFGPGTRLTVT.

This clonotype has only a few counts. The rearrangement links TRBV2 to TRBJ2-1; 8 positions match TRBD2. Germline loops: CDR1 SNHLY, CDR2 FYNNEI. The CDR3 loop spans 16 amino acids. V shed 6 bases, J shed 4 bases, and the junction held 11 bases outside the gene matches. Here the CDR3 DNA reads TGTGCCAGCAGCCCGACCCTAGCGGGTTCTTACAATGAGCAGTTCTTC. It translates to CASSPTLAGSYNEQFF.